The 20 T cell receptor beta chains reported below all come from one sample, sequenced in a study of cytomegalovirus exposure and HLA in healthy donors. In the PCR, 60 Vbeta and 13 Jbeta primers were used. Clones were read by immunoSEQ multiplex PCR, and TCRdb kept only the in-frame ones, dropping some. The sample has about 200,000 clones; about nine tenths are singletons. Source material: PBMCs. The receptors stem from a young man in good health and CMV-seronegative.

This clone was seen a single time. V usage is TRBV5-1 and J usage is TRBJ2-3, with 12 bases lining up with TRBD1. Looked up from germline, CDR1 is SGHRS and CDR2 is YFSETQ. The CDR3 has 20 residues. V shed 1 base, J shed 2 bases, and the junction held 14 bases outside the gene matches. CDR3: CASSLRPNPGTGGNTDTQYF. The CDR3 nucleotides are TGCGCCAGCAGCTTGCGCCCAAACCCGGGGACAGGGGGCAACACAGATACGCAGTATTTT. Variable domain in full (rest from reference TRBV5-1 and TRBJ2-3): KAGVTQTPRYLIKTRGQQVTLSCSPISGHRSVSWYQQTPGQGLQFLFEYFSETQRNKGNFPGRFSGRQFSNSRSEMNVSTLELGDSALYLCASSLRPNPGTGGNTDTQYFGPGTRLTVL.

The genes are TRBV2 and TRBJ2-5; tentative D call: TRBD2 (6 bases). Germline CDR1 and CDR2: SNHLY and FYNNEI. This CDR3 comprises 13 residues. Between the trimmed V and J ends, which lost 8 bases and 4 bases, there was a span of 14 bases. The CDR3 here is CASGRTLRETQYF. CDR3 bases: TGTGCCAGCGGGAGGACCCTCCGAGAGACCCAGTACTTC.

The V call is TRBV7-2, the J call TRBJ2-7; maybe TRBD1 (6 bases). Trimming cost V 1 base and J 6 bases, with 10 bases left between them. This CDR3 spans 13 amino acids. Germline V lookup: CDR1 SGHTA, CDR2 FQGNSA. The CDR3: CASSLVLTGEQYF. For the CDR3, the DNA is TGTGCCAGCAGCTTAGTCCTGACAGGCGAGCAGTACTTC. The full variable domain, its missing parts supplied by reference TRBV7-2 and TRBJ2-7, is GAGVSQSPSNKVTEKGKDVELRCDPISGHTALYWYRQSLGQGLEFLIYFQGNSAPDKSGLPSDRFSAERTGGSVSTLTIQRTQQEDSAVYLCASSLVLTGEQYFGPGTRLTVT.

This chain uses TRBV5-1 with TRBJ1-1; the match to TRBD1 covers 9 bases. The CDR3 extends over 16 amino acids. Per the germline V gene, CDR1 is SGHRS and CDR2 is YFSETQ. V was clipped by 4 bases and J by 6 bases; unmatched bases: 13. The CDR3 here is CASSRPGTGRGAEAFF. The CDR3 DNA follows: TGCGCCAGCAGCCGTCCCGGGACAGGGCGGGGGGCTGAAGCTTTCTTT.

The J gene is TRBJ1-2, the V gene TRBV4-1, with TRBD1 matching over 7 bases. Per germline, CDR1 MGHRA and CDR2 YSYEKL. V shed 0 bases and J 6 bases; nucleotides not matched to a gene: 7. The CDR3 contains 15 residues. The CDR3, as DNA: TGCGCCAGCAGCCAAGAAGGTAAAGGGGGCGATGGCTACACCTTC. Protein: CASSQEGKGGDGYTF.

The V and J genes are TRBV6-1 and TRBJ1-5; tentative D call: TRBD1 (5 bases). Trimming removed 8 bases from V and 5 bases from J, with 13 bases in between. Germline CDR1 reads MNHNS; CDR2 reads SASEGT. There are 13 residues in the CDR3. CDR3 residues: CASRERGDQPQHF. For the CDR3, the DNA is TGTGCCAGCCGGGAGAGGGGAGATCAGCCCCAGCATTTT.

Comments on this clone: The same CDR3 is also encoded by other DNA sequences in this sample. The V call is TRBV5-6, the J call TRBJ2-7; D is perhaps TRBD2 (5 bases). Between the trimmed V and J ends, which lost 2 bases and 2 bases, there was a span of 8 bases. Germline V gene data show CDR1 as SGHDT and CDR2 as YYEEEE. CDR3 length: 13 residues. The CDR3 nucleotides are TGTGCCAGCAGCTTAGGACTTACCTACGAGCAGTACTTC. As protein: CASSLGLTYEQYF. The full variable domain, completed using reference TRBV5-6 and TRBJ2-7, is DAGVTQSPTHLIKTRGQQVTLRCSPKSGHDTVSWYQQALGQGPQFIFQYYEEEERQRGNFPDRFSGHQFPNYSSELNVNALLLGDSALYLCASSLGLTYEQYFGPGTRLTVT.

The rearrangement links TRBV28 to TRBJ2-1; 10 bases align to TRBD2. Losses at the gene ends were 6 bases for V and 4 bases for J; bases not matched to a gene: 3. Germline V CDR1 and CDR2: MDHEN, SYDVKM. CDR3 length: 14 amino acids. The CDR3 reads CASRAGGVYNEQFF. DNA for the CDR3: TGTGCCAGCAGAGCGGGAGGGGTTTACAATGAGCAGTTCTTC.

The rearrangement links TRBV6-4 to TRBJ1-1; D uncertain. The V and J ends lost 3 bases and 1 base respectively, with 6 bases between them. Germline V gives CDR1 MRHNA, CDR2 SNTAGT. This CDR3 is 13 amino acids long. CDR3 loop: CASSDRQNTEAFF. In DNA, the CDR3 is TGTGCCAGCAGTGATCGACAGAACACTGAAGCTTTCTTT.

The chain links TRBV5-1 to TRBJ2-3, with D possibly TRBD1 on 6 matching bases. This CDR3 is 14 amino acids long. V shed 3 bases and J shed 1 base, with 9 bases lying between them. Per the germline V gene, CDR1 is SGHRS and CDR2 is YFSETQ. The CDR3 DNA reads TGCGCCAGCAGCTCGGGACAAGGCACAGATACGCAGTATTTT. Its protein product is CASSSGQGTDTQYF.

The rearrangement joins TRBV4-2 to TRBJ2-3; D is unclear. The germline V gene encodes CDR1 LGHNA and CDR2 YNFKEQ. V was clipped by 3 bases and J by 1 base, with 5 bases between them. The CDR3 is 13 amino acids. The DNA for the CDR3 is TGTGCCAGCAGCCAGAGAGGCACAGATACGCAGTATTTT. Its protein is CASSQRGTDTQYF.

The chain couples TRBV7-9 to TRBJ1-2, with D perhaps matching TRBD1 (5 bases). Germline loops: CDR1 SEHNR, CDR2 FQNEAQ (reference sequence). This CDR3 has 15 residues. V was shortened by 3 bases and J by 2 bases, with 13 bases between the two germline ends. The CDR3 DNA reads as TGTGCCAGCAGCTTGATCGGGGGGAGGAACTATGGCTACACCTTC. Its translation is CASSLIGGRNYGYTF.

V gene TRBV9 combines with J gene TRBJ1-6, with D perhaps TRBD1 (5 bases). Trimming stripped 7 bases from V and 10 bases from J, with 15 bases between. Germline V CDR1 and CDR2: SGDLS, YYNGEE. The CDR3 contains 13 residues. The CDR3 loop is CASGYRSGSPLHF. The CDR3 DNA follows: TGTGCCAGCGGGTACAGGTCTGGATCACCCCTCCACTTT.

The sample holds a few counts of this clone. V and J are TRBV7-9 and TRBJ1-2; 7 bases fit TRBD1. This CDR3 is built from 16 residues. The V gene's germline CDR1 is SEHNR and CDR2 FQNEAQ (reference sequence). After removal of 6 bases from V and 4 bases from J, the junction contained 14 bases not matched to a gene. The CDR3 spells CASRQWTGRKFYGYTF. In DNA, the CDR3 is TGTGCCAGCAGACAGTGGACAGGCCGAAAGTTCTATGGCTACACCTTC. Based on the CDR3 plus reference TRBV7-9 and TRBJ1-2, the full variable domain is DTGVSQNPRHKITKRGQNVTFRCDPISEHNRLYWYRQTLGQGPEFLTYFQNEAQLEKSRLLSDRFSAERPKGSFSTLEIQRTEQGDSAMYLCASRQWTGRKFYGYTFGSGTRLTVV.

J is TRBJ2-5 and V is TRBV10-3; D may be TRBD2 (6 bases). Matching the DNA end better, TRBJ2-7 makes the J call doubtful. The length of the CDR3 is 12 residues. Looked up from germline, CDR1 is ENHRY and CDR2 is SYGVKD. The CDR3 here is CAIGGAAYEQYF. The CDR3 nucleotides read TGTGCCATCGGCGGGGCAGCCTACGAGCAGTACTTC.

The V gene is TRBV7-8, the J gene TRBJ2-7; 12 positions match TRBD2. CDR1 and CDR2 (germline): SGHVS, FQNEAQ. This CDR3 is 18 amino acids long. V dropped 1 base and J dropped 0; count of bases not matched to a gene: 7. The CDR3 region has the DNA TGTGCCAGCAGCTTAGGACTAGCGGGAGCTCTAATCTCCTACGAGCAGTACTTC. It translates to CASSLGLAGALISYEQYF.

The genes are TRBV28 and TRBJ2-1; 8 nucleotides line up with TRBD2. The CDR3 extends over 13 amino acids. V shed 6 bases and J 9 bases; nucleotides not matched to a gene: 7. Germline V gene lookup returns CDR1 MDHEN and CDR2 SYDVKM. The chain's CDR3 is CASSLGLAGEQFF. DNA of the CDR3: TGTGCCAGCAGCCTCGGACTAGCAGGTGAGCAGTTCTTC. The full variable domain, in which reference TRBV28 and TRBJ2-1 provide the parts outside the CDR3, is DVKVTQSSRYLVKRTGEKVFLECVQDMDHENMFWYRQDPGLGLRLIYFSYDVKMKEKGDIPEGYSVSREKKERFSLILESASTNQTSMYLCASSLGLAGEQFFGPGTRLTVL.

In DNA, the CDR3 is TGTGCCAGCAGTTTCGGGGGAGTCGATGGCTACACCTTC. Its protein is CASSFGGVDGYTF. The chain recombines TRBV27 with TRBJ1-2, with D possibly TRBD1 on 5 matching bases. Germline V CDR1 and CDR2: MNHEY, SMNVEV (reference sequence). V shed 3 bases and J shed 6 bases, with 11 bases lying between them. This CDR3 is 13 amino acids long.

The J gene is TRBJ2-7, the V gene TRBV5-8; the match to TRBD1 covers 7 bases. Trimming took 0 bases from V and 8 from J; bases not matched to a gene: 5. Germline V gene sequence: CDR1 SGHTS, CDR2 YDEGEE. The CDR3 extends over 13 amino acids. CDR3 sequence (DNA): TGTGCCAGCAGCTTGGGACAGGGTCTACAGCAGTACTTC. It specifies CASSLGQGLQQYF.

This chain links TRBV30 with TRBJ2-3; no firm D call. The V gene's germline CDR1 is GTSNPN and CDR2 SVGIG (reference sequence). V lost 2 bases, J lost 3 bases, and 6 bases lay in between. This CDR3 has 12 amino acids. DNA of the CDR3: TGTGCCTGGAGTCCCCTAACAGATACGCAGTATTTT. This gives the protein CAWSPLTDTQYF.